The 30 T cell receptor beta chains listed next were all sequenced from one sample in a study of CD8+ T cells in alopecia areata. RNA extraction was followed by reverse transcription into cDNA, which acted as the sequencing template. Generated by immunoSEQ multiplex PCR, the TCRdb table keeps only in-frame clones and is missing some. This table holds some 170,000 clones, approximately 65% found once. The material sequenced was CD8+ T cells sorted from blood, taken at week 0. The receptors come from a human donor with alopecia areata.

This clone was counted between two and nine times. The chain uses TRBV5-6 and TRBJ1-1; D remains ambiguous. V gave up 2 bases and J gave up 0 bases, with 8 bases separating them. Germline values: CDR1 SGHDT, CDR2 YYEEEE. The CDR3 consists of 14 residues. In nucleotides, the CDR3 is TGTGCCAGCAGCTTCGGAAAGGTGAACACTGAAGCTTTCTTT. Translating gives CASSFGKVNTEAFF.

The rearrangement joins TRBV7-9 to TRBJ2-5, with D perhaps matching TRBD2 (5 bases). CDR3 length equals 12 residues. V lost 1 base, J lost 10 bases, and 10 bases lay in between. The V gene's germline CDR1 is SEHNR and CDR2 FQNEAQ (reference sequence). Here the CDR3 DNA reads TGTGCCAGCAGCTTAGGTCGGGGAGACCAGTACTTC. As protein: CASSLGRGDQYF.

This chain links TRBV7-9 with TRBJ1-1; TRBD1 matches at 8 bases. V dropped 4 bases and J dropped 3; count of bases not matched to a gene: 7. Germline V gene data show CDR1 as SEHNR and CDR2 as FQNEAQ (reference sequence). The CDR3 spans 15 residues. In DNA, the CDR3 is TGTGCCAGCAGCTCTCCAGGGGGCCGACACACTGAAGCTTTCTTT. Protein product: CASSSPGGRHTEAFF.

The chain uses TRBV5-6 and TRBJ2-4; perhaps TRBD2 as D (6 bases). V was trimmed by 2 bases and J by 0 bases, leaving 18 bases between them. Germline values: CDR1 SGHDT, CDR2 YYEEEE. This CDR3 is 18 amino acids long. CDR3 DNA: TGTGCCAGCAGCTTATATCGGTTGCGGGATTTAGCCAAAAACATTCAGTACTTC. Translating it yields CASSLYRLRDLAKNIQYF.

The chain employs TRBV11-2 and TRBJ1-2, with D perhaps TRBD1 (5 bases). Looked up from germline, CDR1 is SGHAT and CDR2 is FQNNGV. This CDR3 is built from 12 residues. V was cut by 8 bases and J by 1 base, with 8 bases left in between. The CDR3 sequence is CASSGVNYGYTF. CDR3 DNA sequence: TGTGCCAGCTCGGGGGTTAACTATGGCTACACCTTC. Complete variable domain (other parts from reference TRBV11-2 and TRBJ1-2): EAGVAQSPRYKIIEKRQSVAFWCNPISGHATLYWYQQILGQGPKLLIQFQNNGVVDDSQLPKDRFSAERLKGVDSTLKIQPAKLEDSAVYLCASSGVNYGYTFGSGTRLTVV.

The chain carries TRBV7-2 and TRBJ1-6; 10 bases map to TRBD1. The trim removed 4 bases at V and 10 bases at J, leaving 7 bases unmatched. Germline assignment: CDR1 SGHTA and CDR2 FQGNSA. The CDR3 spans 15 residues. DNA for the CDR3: TGTGCCAGCAGCTCCGTGGGGACAGGGGACTCACCCCTCCACTTT. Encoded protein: CASSSVGTGDSPLHF.

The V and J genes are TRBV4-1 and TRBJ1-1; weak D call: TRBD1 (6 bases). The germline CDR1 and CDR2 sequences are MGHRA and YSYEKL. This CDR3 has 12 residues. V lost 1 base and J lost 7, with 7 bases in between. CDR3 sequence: CASSQGTDEAFF. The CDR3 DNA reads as TGCGCCAGCAGCCAAGGGACAGATGAAGCTTTCTTT.

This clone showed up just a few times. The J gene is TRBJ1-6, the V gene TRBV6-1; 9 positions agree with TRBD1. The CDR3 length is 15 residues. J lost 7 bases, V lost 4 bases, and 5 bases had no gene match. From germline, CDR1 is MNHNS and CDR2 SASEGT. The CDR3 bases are TGTGCCAGCAGTGGTACGGGACAGGGAAATTCACCCCTCCACTTT. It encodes CASSGTGQGNSPLHF.

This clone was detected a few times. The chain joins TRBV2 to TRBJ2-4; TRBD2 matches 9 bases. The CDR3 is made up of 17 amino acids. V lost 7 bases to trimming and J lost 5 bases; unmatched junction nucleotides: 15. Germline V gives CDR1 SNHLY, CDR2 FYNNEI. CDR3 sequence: CASNPRGGGEGENIQYF. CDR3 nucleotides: TGTGCCAGCAACCCCCGCGGGGGGGGCGAGGGGGAAAACATTCAGTACTTC.

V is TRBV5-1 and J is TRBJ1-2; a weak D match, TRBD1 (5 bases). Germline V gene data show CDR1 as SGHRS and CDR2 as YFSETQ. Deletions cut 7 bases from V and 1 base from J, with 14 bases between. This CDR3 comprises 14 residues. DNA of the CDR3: TGCGCCAGCTCTGACCGGGACGGTAACTATGGCTACACCTTC. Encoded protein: CASSDRDGNYGYTF.

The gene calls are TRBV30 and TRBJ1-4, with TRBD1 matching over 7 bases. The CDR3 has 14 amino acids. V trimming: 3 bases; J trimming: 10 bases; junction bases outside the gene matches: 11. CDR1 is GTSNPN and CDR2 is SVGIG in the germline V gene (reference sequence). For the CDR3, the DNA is TGTGCCTGGAGAACAGGGGCAGGAGAAGGAAAACTGTTTTTT. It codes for CAWRTGAGEGKLFF.

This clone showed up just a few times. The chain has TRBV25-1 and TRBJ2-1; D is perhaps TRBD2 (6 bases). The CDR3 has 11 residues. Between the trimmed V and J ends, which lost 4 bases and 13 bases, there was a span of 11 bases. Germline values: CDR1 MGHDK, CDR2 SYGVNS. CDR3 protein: CASSALGGQFF. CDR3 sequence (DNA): TGTGCCAGCAGTGCATTGGGAGGACAGTTCTTC.

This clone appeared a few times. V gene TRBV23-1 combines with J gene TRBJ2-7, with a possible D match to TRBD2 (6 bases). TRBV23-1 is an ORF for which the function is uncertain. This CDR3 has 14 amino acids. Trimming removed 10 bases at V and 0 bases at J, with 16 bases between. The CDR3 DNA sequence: TGCGCCACCCCCGGGGAGGCAAGCTCCTACGAGCAGTACTTC. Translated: CATPGEASSYEQYF.

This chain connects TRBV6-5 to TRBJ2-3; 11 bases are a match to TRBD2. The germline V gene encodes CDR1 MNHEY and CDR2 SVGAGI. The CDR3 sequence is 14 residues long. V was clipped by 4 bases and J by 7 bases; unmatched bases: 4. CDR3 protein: CASSLAGGPNTQYF. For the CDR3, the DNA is TGTGCCAGCAGTTTAGCGGGGGGGCCAAATACGCAGTATTTT.

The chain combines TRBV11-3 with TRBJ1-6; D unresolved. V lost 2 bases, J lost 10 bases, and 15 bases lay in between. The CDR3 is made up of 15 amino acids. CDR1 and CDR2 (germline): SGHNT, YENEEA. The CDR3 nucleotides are TGTGCCAGCAGCTTAAGTCTTGGCAGCGCATCACCCCTCCACTTT. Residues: CASSLSLGSASPLHF. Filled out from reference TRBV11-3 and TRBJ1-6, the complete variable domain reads EAGVVQSPRYKIIEKKQPVAFWCNPISGHNTLYWYLQNLGQGPELLIRYENEEAVDDSQLPKDRFSAERLKGVDSTLKIQPAELGDSAVYLCASSLSLGSASPLHFGNGTRLTVT.

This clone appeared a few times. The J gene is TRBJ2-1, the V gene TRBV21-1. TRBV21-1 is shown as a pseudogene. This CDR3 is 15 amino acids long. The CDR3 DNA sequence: TGTGCCAGCAGCAAAGTAAGGACCATCGGCGATGAGCAGTTCTTC. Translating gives CASSKVRTIGDEQFF.

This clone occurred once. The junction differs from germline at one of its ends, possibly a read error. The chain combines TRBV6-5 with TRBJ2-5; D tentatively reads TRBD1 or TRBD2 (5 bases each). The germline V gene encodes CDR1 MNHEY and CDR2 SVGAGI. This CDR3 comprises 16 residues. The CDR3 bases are TGTGCCAGCGGTTACGATACTCGGTTCAGGGAGGAGACCCAGTACTTC. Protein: CASGYDTRFREETQYF.

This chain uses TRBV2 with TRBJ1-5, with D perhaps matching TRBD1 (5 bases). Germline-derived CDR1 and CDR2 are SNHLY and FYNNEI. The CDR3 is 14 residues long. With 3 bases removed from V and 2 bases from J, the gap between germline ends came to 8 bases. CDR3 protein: CASSEGPGNQPQHF. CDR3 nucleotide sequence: TGTGCCAGCAGTGAGGGGCCAGGCAATCAGCCCCAGCATTTT.

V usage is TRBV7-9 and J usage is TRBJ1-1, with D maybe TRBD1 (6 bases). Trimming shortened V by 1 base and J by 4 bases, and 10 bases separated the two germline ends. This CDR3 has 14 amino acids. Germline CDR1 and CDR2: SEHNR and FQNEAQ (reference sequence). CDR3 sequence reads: CASSLVTGTTEAFF. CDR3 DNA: TGTGCCAGCAGCTTAGTAACAGGGACCACTGAAGCTTTCTTT.

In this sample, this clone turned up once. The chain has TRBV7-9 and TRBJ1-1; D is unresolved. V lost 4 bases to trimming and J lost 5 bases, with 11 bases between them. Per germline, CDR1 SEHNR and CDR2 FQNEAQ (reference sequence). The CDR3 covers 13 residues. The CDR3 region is CASSSDVGTEAFF. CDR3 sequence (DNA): TGTGCCAGCAGCTCAGACGTGGGGACTGAAGCTTTCTTT.

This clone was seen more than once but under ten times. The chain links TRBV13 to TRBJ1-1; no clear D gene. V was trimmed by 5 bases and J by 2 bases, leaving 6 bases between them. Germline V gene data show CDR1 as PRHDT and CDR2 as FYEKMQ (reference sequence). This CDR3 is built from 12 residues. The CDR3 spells CASSPYNTEAFF. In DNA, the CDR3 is TGTGCCAGCAGCCCGTACAACACTGAAGCTTTCTTT.

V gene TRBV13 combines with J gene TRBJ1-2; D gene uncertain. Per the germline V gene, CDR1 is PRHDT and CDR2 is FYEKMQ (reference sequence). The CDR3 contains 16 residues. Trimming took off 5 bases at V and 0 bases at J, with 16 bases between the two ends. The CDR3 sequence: CASSPPVNRTNYGYTF. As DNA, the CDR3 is TGTGCCAGCAGCCCGCCAGTAAACAGAACTAACTATGGCTACACCTTC. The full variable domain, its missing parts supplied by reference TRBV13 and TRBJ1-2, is AAGVIQSPRHLIKEKRETATLKCYPIPRHDTVYWYQQGPGQDPQFLISFYEKMQSDKGSIPDRFSAQQFSDYHSELNMSSLELGDSALYFCASSPPVNRTNYGYTFGSGTRLTVV.

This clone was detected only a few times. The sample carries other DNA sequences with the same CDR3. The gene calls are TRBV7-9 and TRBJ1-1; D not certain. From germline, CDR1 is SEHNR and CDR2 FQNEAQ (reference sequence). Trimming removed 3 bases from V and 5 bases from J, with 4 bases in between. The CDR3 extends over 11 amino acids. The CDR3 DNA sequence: TGTGCCAGCAGCTTGGGAACTGAAGCTTTCTTT. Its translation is CASSLGTEAFF.

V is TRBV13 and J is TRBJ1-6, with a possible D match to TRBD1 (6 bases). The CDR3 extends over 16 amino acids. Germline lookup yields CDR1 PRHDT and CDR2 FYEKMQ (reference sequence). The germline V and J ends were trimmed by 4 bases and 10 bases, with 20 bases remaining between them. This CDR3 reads CASSSGWGQQLSPLHF. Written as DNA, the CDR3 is TGTGCCAGCAGCTCTGGTTGGGGGCAACAGTTATCACCCCTCCACTTT. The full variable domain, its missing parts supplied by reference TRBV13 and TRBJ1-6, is AAGVIQSPRHLIKEKRETATLKCYPIPRHDTVYWYQQGPGQDPQFLISFYEKMQSDKGSIPDRFSAQQFSDYHSELNMSSLELGDSALYFCASSSGWGQQLSPLHFGNGTRLTVT.

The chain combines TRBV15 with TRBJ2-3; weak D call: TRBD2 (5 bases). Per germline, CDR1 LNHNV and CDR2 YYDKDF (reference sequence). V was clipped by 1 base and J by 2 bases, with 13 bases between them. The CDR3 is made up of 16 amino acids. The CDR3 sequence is CATSRVASSNTDTQYF. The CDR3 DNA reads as TGTGCCACCAGCAGAGTGGCTAGCTCCAACACAGATACGCAGTATTTT.

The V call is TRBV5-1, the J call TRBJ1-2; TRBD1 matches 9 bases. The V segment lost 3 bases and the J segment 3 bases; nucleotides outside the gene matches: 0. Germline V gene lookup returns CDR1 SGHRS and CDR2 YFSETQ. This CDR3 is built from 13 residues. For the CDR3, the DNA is TGCGCCAGCAGCTGGACAGGGGACTATGGCTACACCTTC. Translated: CASSWTGDYGYTF.

The CDR3 bases are TGCAGCGTTCCGGGACAGGGGAACTATGGCTACACCTTC. Translated, it gives CSVPGQGNYGYTF. The chain recombines TRBV29-1 with TRBJ1-2; 10 bases fit TRBD1. Per germline, CDR1 SQVTM and CDR2 ANQGSEA. The CDR3 is 13 residues long. Germline trimming cut 5 bases from V and 2 bases from J; bases unmatched to any gene: 2.

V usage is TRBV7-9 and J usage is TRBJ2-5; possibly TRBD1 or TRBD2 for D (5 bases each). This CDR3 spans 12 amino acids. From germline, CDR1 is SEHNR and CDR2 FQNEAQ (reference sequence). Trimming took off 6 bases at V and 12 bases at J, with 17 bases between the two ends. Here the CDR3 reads CASRRTRDPEYF. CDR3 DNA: TGTGCCAGCAGAAGAACCCGGGACCCCGAGTACTTC.

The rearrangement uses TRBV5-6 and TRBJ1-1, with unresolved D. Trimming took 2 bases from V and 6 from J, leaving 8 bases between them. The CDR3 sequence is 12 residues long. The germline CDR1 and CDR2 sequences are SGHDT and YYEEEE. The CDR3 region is CASSFGVAEAFF. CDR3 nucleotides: TGTGCCAGCAGCTTCGGAGTGGCTGAAGCTTTCTTT. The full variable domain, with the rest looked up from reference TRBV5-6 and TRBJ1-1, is DAGVTQSPTHLIKTRGQQVTLRCSPKSGHDTVSWYQQALGQGPQFIFQYYEEEERQRGNFPDRFSGHQFPNYSSELNVNALLLGDSALYLCASSFGVAEAFFGQGTRLTVV.

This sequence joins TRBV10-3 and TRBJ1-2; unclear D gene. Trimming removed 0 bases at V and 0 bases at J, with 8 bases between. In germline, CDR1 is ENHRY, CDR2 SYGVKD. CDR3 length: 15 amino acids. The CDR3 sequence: CAISESLGTNYGYTF. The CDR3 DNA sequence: TGTGCCATCAGTGAGTCTTTGGGAACTAACTATGGCTACACCTTC.